These T cell receptor beta chains were read from a single sample in a study of cytomegalovirus exposure and HLA in healthy donors. The protocol was immunoSEQ multiplex PCR, while the TCRdb copy is restricted to in-frame clones and leaves out a portion. Among some 180,000 clones listed, 80% to 85% were seen once. The sample comprised PBMCs. These receptors were collected from a woman aged 30 to 39 in good health and CMV-seronegative. Each CDR3 is given with its conserved first and last residue. A D gene is named only where the DNA matches it firmly. Clone size is not always given. Where it is, it says once, few, many or a class for expanded clones.

TRBV28	TRBD2	.	TRBJ2-7	16	TGTGCCAGCAGTTCCCTGGGCGCGGGGGGGCGGTACGAGCAGTACTTC	CASSSLGAGGRYEQYF
TRBV2	.	.	TRBJ1-1	14	TGTGCCAGCAGAGGAAGGAGGTTGAACACTGAAGCTTTCTTT	CASRGRRLNTEAFF
TRBV5-1	.	.	TRBJ1-1	15	TGCGCCAGCAGCCCGTCAGGTGCGCCTAACACTGAAGCTTTCTTT	CASSPSGAPNTEAFF
TRBV7-9	.	.	TRBJ1-6	16	TGTGCCAGCAGCTTAGGATCAGGAATTTATAATTCACCCCTCCACTTT	CASSLGSGIYNSPLHF
TRBV19	.	.	TRBJ1-5	15	TGTGCCAGTAGCCCCGGGGGTCGGAGCAATCAGCCCCAGCATTTT	CASSPGGRSNQPQHF
TRBV7-9	.	.	TRBJ2-7	12	TGTGCCAGCAGCTTAGAAATGAGCGAGCAGTACTTC	CASSLEMSEQYF
TRBV19	.	.	TRBJ1-2	14	TGTGCCAGTAGTTCCTCTGGGCCCTACTATGGCTACACCTTC	CASSSSGPYYGYTF
TRBV30	TRBD2	.	TRBJ2-1	14	TGTGCCTTGATAGCGGGAGGGCCCAGGGTAGAGCAGTTCTTC	CALIAGGPRVEQFF
TRBV9	TRBD1	.	TRBJ1-2	14	TGTGCCAGCAGCCCTGACAGGGGTGGCTATGGCTACACCTTC	CASSPDRGGYGYTF
TRBV28	.	few	TRBJ2-7	14	TGTGCCAGCAACCGAGGGGGAGGGGCCTACGAGCAGTACTTC	CASNRGGGAYEQYF
TRBV7-3	TRBD1	once	TRBJ2-2	16	TGTGCCAGCAGCCCGACAGGGGGCGCAAACACCGGGGAGCTGTTTTTT	CASSPTGGANTGELFF
TRBV7-2	TRBD1	.	TRBJ1-5	14	TGTGCCAGCAGCCAAGGGGGCAGGGATCAGCCCCAGCATTTT	CASSQGGRDQPQHF
TRBV27	.	many	TRBJ2-7	15	TGTGCCAGCTCCGGGAAGGGAGGAAGCTCCTACGAGCAGTACTTC	CASSGKGGSSYEQYF
TRBV2	TRBD1	.	TRBJ1-5	14	TGTGCCAGCAACACAGGGGGCGATAGTCAGCCCCAGCATTTT	CASNTGGDSQPQHF
TRBV5-1	.	.	TRBJ2-3	13	TGCGCCAGCCGACGGGGGTCTACAGATACGCAGTATTTT	CASRRGSTDTQYF
TRBV5-1	.	.	TRBJ2-1	14	TGCGCCAGCAGCTTCGACAGACCCGACAATGAGCAGTTCTTC	CASSFDRPDNEQFF
TRBV9	.	.	TRBJ2-7	14	TGTGCCAGTGGCGCGACACCGGACTCCTACGAGCAGTACTTC	CASGATPDSYEQYF
TRBV20-1	.	.	TRBJ1-1	10	TGCAGTGCTAGACAGACTAAAGCTTTCTTT	CSARQTKAFF
TRBV21-1	.	.	TRBJ1-5	17	TGTGCCAGCAGCAAAGTACGAGGACAGGGATGTGATCAGCCCCAGCATTTT	CASSKVRGQGCDQPQHF
TRBV19	.	few	TRBJ1-5	13	TGTGCCAGTAGTATGGGAGGGGATCAGCCCCAGCATTTT	CASSMGGDQPQHF
TRBV6-1	.	.	TRBJ2-3	15	TGTGCCAGCAGTGAAGTTTTCCCTAGCACAGATACGCAGTATTTT	CASSEVFPSTDTQYF
TRBV28	TRBD1	.	TRBJ2-7	14	TGTGCCAGCACCCAGGCGGGACAGGGCTACGAGCAGTACTTC	CASTQAGQGYEQYF
TRBV4-1	TRBD2	.	TRBJ2-1	18	TGCGCCAGCAGCCGGGAGACTAGCCAGTCAAGCTCCTACAATGAGCAGTTCTTC	CASSRETSQSSSYNEQFF
TRBV28	TRBD1	.	TRBJ1-2	15	TGTGCCAGCAGTTTAGGGACAGGGGGGAACTATGGCTACACCTTC	CASSLGTGGNYGYTF
TRBV5-6	TRBD1	.	TRBJ2-1	17	TGTGCCAGCAGCTTCCTGGGACAGGCGAGCTCCTACAATGAGCAGTTCTTC	CASSFLGQASSYNEQFF
TRBV11-2	TRBD2	.	TRBJ2-2	15	TGTGCCAGCAGCGGACTAGCGGCGAACACCGGGGAGCTGTTTTTT	CASSGLAANTGELFF
TRBV30	TRBD1	.	TRBJ1-2	13	TGTGCCGGCCCCGGGACAGGGAACTATGGCTACACCTTC	CAGPGTGNYGYTF
TRBV2	.	.	TRBJ2-4	14	TGTGCCAGCAGCCTAGGACTAGCCAAAAACATTCAGTACTTC	CASSLGLAKNIQYF
TRBV6-5	.	.	TRBJ2-7	13	TGTGCCAGTGAGAGGGAATGCACCTACGAGCAGTACTTC	CASERECTYEQYF
TRBV28	.	.	TRBJ1-6	17	TGTGCCAGCAGTTCCACACCCCGGACAGTTCCCCAATCACCCCTCCACTTT	CASSSTPRTVPQSPLHF
TRBV5-6	TRBD2	.	TRBJ2-7	16	TGTGCCAGCAGCTTGGTGGGGACTAGCGGGAAGTACGAGCAGTACTTC	CASSLVGTSGKYEQYF
TRBV7-8	.	.	TRBJ2-7	14	TGTGCCAGCAGCTTCTTGGGCTGGACCTACGAGCAGTACTTC	CASSFLGWTYEQYF
TRBV27	TRBD1	.	TRBJ1-2	16	TGTGCCAGCAGTTTATATCCAGGGGGCGCTCGGTATGGCTACACCTTC	CASSLYPGGARYGYTF
TRBV7-6	.	.	TRBJ2-5	16	TGTGCCAGCAGCTTAGGCGGACACTCCCCGGGAGAGACCCAGTACTTC	CASSLGGHSPGETQYF
TRBV19	.	.	TRBJ2-3	14	TGTGCCAGCAGACATGGGCGGGGCACAGATACGCAGTATTTT	CASRHGRGTDTQYF
TRBV2	.	few	TRBJ2-7	12	TGTGCCAGCAGTGTGGGCTGGTACGAGCAGTACTTC	CASSVGWYEQYF